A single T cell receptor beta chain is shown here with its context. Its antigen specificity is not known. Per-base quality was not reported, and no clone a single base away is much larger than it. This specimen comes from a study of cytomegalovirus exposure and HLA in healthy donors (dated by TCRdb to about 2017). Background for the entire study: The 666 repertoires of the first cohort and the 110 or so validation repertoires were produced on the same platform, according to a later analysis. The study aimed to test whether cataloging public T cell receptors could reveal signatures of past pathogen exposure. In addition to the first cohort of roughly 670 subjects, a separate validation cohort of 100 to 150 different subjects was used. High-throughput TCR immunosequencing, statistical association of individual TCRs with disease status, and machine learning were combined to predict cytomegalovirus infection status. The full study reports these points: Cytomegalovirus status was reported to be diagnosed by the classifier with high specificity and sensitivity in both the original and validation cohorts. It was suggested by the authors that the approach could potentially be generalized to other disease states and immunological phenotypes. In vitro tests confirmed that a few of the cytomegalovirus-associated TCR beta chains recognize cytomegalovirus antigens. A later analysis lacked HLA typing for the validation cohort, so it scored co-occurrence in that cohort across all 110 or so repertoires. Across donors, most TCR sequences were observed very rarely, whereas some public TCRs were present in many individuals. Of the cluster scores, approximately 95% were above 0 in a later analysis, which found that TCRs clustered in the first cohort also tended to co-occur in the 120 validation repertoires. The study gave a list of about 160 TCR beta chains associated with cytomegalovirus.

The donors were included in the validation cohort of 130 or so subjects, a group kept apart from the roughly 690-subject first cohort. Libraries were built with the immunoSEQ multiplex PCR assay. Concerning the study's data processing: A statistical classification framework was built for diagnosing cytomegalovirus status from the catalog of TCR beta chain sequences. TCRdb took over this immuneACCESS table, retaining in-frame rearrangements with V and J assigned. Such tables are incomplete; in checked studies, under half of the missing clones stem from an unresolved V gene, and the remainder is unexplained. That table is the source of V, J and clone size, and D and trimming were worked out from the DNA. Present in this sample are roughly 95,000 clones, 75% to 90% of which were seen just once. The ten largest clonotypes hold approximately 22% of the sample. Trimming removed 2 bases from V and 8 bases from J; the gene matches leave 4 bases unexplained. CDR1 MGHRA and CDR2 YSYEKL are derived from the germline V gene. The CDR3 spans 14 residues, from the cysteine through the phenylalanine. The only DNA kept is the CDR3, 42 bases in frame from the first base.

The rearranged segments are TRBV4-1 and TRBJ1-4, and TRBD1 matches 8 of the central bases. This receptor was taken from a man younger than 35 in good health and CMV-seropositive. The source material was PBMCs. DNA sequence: TGCGCCAGCAGCCAACAGGGGGCGCGGGAAAAACTGTTTTTT. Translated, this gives CASSQQGAREKLFF.